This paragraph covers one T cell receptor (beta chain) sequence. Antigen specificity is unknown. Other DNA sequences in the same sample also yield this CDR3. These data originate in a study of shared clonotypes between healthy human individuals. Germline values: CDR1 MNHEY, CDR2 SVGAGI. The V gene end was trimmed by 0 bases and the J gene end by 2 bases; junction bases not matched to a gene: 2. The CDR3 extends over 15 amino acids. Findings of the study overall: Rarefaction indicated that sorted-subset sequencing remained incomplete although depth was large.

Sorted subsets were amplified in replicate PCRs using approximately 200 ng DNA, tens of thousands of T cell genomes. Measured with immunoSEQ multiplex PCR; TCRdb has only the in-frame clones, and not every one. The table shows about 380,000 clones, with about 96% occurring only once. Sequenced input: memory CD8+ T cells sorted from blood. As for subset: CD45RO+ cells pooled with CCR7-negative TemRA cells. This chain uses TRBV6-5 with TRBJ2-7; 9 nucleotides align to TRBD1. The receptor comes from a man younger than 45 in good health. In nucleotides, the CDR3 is TGTGCCAGCAGTTACTCGAGACAGGGGGCCTACGAGCAGTACTTC. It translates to CASSYSRQGAYEQYF.